Below are 21 T cell receptor beta chains sequenced from a single sample in a study of OX40 agonist ivuxolimab in advanced cancers. Method: immunoSEQ multiplex PCR; TCRdb's copy keeps in-frame clones and lacks some. The table includes approximately 38,000 clones, 80% to 90% detected once. Sample: CD4+ or CD8+ T cells sorted from blood, taken in a trial of the OX40 agonist ivuxolimab. The receptors were sampled from an adult with an advanced solid tumor such as melanoma, head and neck, liver or kidney cancer.

The rearrangement uses TRBV10-1 and TRBJ1-1, with D unclear. Trimming shortened V by 2 bases and J by 1 base, and 11 bases separated the two germline ends. CDR3 length: 15 residues. Germline lookup yields CDR1 WNHNN and CDR2 SYGVQD (reference sequence). DNA of the CDR3: TGCGCCAGCAGTGAGAAAGTGGCGGGGAACACTGAAGCTTTCTTT. The encoded protein is CASSEKVAGNTEAFF.

The V call is TRBV18, the J call TRBJ2-1; 10 bases line up with TRBD1. Trimming took 3 bases from V and 8 from J; bases not matched to a gene: 10. Germline V gives CDR1 KGHSH, CDR2 LQKENI. The CDR3 loop spans 16 amino acids. The CDR3 sequence: CASSPEKGQGSYEQFF. Written as DNA, the CDR3 is TGTGCCAGCTCACCTGAGAAGGGACAGGGGTCTTATGAGCAGTTCTTC.

The V and J genes are TRBV19 and TRBJ2-5; D gene unclear. The V end lost 2 bases, the J end lost 5 bases, and 12 bases lay between the germline ends. Germline CDR1 and CDR2: LNHDA and SQIVND (reference sequence). The CDR3 length is 14 residues. As DNA, the CDR3 is TGTGCCAGTAGTATAAGTCTGATCGGGGAGACCCAGTACTTC. This sequence encodes CASSISLIGETQYF.

This clone was detected only once. This chain joins TRBV6-5 and TRBJ2-7; 9 bases align to TRBD2. CDR3 size: 13 residues. Trimming at V came to 6 bases and at J to 4 bases, leaving 4 bases not matched to a gene. The germline V gene has CDR1 MNHEY and CDR2 SVGAGI. CDR3 DNA sequence: TGTGCCAGCAGGACTAGCGGAACGTACGAGCAGTACTTC. Translation gives CASRTSGTYEQYF.

The rearrangement links TRBV11-2 to TRBJ2-7; 8 bases fit TRBD2. Germline values: CDR1 SGHAT, CDR2 FQNNGV. CDR3 length: 15 amino acids. V gave up 5 bases and J gave up 2 bases; unmatched junction bases: 8. CDR3 sequence: CASSLFAGGTYEQYF. CDR3 nucleotide sequence: TGTGCCAGCAGCCTTTTCGCGGGAGGTACCTACGAGCAGTACTTC. The variable domain in full, completed from reference TRBV11-2 and TRBJ2-7, reads EAGVAQSPRYKIIEKRQSVAFWCNPISGHATLYWYQQILGQGPKLLIQFQNNGVVDDSQLPKDRFSAERLKGVDSTLKIQPAKLEDSAVYLCASSLFAGGTYEQYFGPGTRLTVT.

The CDR3 spells CASSLSSYNEQFF. As DNA, the CDR3 is TGTGCCAGCAGCTTATCCTCCTACAATGAGCAGTTCTTC. The gene calls are TRBV7-9 and TRBJ2-1; D is unresolved. The CDR3 consists of 13 residues. Germline assignment: CDR1 SEHNR and CDR2 FQNEAQ (reference sequence). V gave up 2 bases and J gave up 0 bases, with 2 bases separating them.

V gene TRBV7-9 combines with J gene TRBJ1-6; 7 bases match TRBD1. V shed 1 base, J shed 13 bases, and the junction held 10 bases outside the gene matches. This CDR3 has 15 residues. Looked up from germline, CDR1 is SEHNR and CDR2 is FQNEAQ (reference sequence). The CDR3, as DNA: TGTGCCAGCAGCTTAGGGGGGGACAGAGGAGGGCCCCTCCACTTT. Amino acids: CASSLGGDRGGPLHF.

The rearrangement uses TRBV5-5 and TRBJ1-1; perhaps TRBD1 as D (6 bases). The V end was cut by 2 bases, the J end by 1 base, with 12 bases between. CDR1 is SGHKS, CDR2 YYEKEE, per germline (reference sequence). This CDR3 contains 15 residues. The CDR3 DNA follows: TGTGCCAGCAGCTTAAGCAGGACAGCGAACACTGAAGCTTTCTTT. Protein: CASSLSRTANTEAFF.

This chain uses TRBV5-1 with TRBJ1-1; D not resolved. The V end lost 1 base, the J end lost 2 bases, and 15 bases lay between the germline ends. Germline CDR1 SGHRS, CDR2 YFSETQ. The CDR3 covers 16 residues. CDR3 in amino acids: CASSLLPANQNTEAFF. Written as DNA, the CDR3 is TGCGCCAGCAGCTTGTTGCCAGCCAATCAAAACACTGAAGCTTTCTTT.

The rearrangement links TRBV7-3 to TRBJ2-2, with a possible D match to TRBD2 (6 bases). Trimming removed 4 bases at V and 6 bases at J, with 15 bases between. Germline V gene lookup returns CDR1 SGHTA and CDR2 FQGTGA. The CDR3 covers 15 residues. This chain's CDR3 is CASSSGGPGSGELFF. CDR3 nucleotides: TGTGCCAGCAGCTCCGGGGGACCGGGGTCCGGGGAGCTGTTTTTT.

The chain combines TRBV21-1 with TRBJ2-5; the table calls TRBD2, which could not be checked here. TRBV21-1 represents a pseudogene. This CDR3 has 12 amino acids. The DNA for the CDR3 is TGTGCCAGCCGGGAGCGGGAAGAGACCCAGTACTTC. Protein sequence: CASREREETQYF.

CDR3 in DNA: TGTGCCAGCAGCGTGGGGTCCTTTGAGTACAATGAGCAGTTCTTC. The encoded protein is CASSVGSFEYNEQFF. This chain joins TRBV9 and TRBJ2-1; no clear D. Between the trimmed V and J ends, which lost 2 bases and 4 bases, there was a span of 13 bases. Looked up from germline, CDR1 is SGDLS and CDR2 is YYNGEE. The CDR3 length is 15 residues.

By sample fraction, this clone is medium-sized. The chain uses TRBV9 and TRBJ1-1; 8 bases align to TRBD1. The ends lost 0 bases at V and 6 bases at J; junction bases unmatched: 4. The V gene's germline CDR1 is SGDLS and CDR2 YYNGEE. This CDR3 is built from 14 residues. Here the CDR3 DNA reads TGTGCCAGCAGCGTAGTGTCAGGGGGCTCTGAAGCTTTCTTT. Translation: CASSVVSGGSEAFF.

The J gene is TRBJ2-1, the V gene TRBV5-3; D is undetermined. TRBV5-3 is treated as an ORF (open reading frame) with a function not yet certain. There are 12 residues in the CDR3. V lost 1 base and J lost 6, with 5 bases in between. The CDR3 protein is CARSLPANEQFF. In DNA form, the CDR3 reads TGTGCCAGAAGCTTGCCGGCCAATGAGCAGTTCTTC.

This clone was detected a few times. V and J are TRBV6-5 and TRBJ2-7; the D call may be TRBD1 or TRBD2 (6 bases each). The germline CDR1 and CDR2 sequences are MNHEY and SVGAGI. CDR3 length: 12 amino acids. Between the trimmed V and J ends, which lost 6 bases and 10 bases, there was a span of 16 bases. CDR3 protein: CASRGGKGSQYF. The CDR3 region has the DNA TGTGCCAGCAGGGGGGGCAAAGGGTCCCAGTACTTC.

The chain couples TRBV7-9 to TRBJ2-1; the match to TRBD2 covers 8 bases. The trim removed 5 bases at V and 0 bases at J, leaving 6 bases unmatched. Germline CDR1 SEHNR, CDR2 FQNEAQ (reference sequence). The CDR3 sequence is 16 residues long. CDR3 DNA: TGTGCCAGCAGCCGTACTAGCGGAAGCTCCTACAATGAGCAGTTCTTC. As protein: CASSRTSGSSYNEQFF.

The genes are TRBV7-8 and TRBJ2-1; 9 bases are shared with TRBD1. This CDR3 spans 16 amino acids. V gave up 4 bases and J gave up 6 bases; unmatched junction bases: 10. Germline V CDR1 and CDR2: SGHVS, FQNEAQ. The CDR3 DNA sequence: TGTGCCAGCAGCTCCAGACGGGACAGGGCGGGCAATGAGCAGTTCTTC. Translation gives CASSSRRDRAGNEQFF.

CDR3 region: CASSSGTYEQYF. CDR3 coding DNA: TGTGCCAGCAGCTCCGGAACCTACGAGCAGTACTTC. The rearrangement joins TRBV7-9 to TRBJ2-7; D not certain. Trimming shortened V by 4 bases and J by 2 bases, and 6 bases separated the two germline ends. CDR1 SEHNR and CDR2 FQNEAQ come from the germline V gene (reference sequence). The CDR3 has 12 amino acids.

The genes are TRBV6-5 and TRBJ1-3, with D uncertain. This CDR3 contains 13 residues. Per germline, CDR1 MNHEY and CDR2 SVGAGI. V lost 2 bases and J 8 bases, leaving 10 bases between the germline ends. The CDR3 DNA is TGTGCCAGCAGTTACCGGGTTAGCGACACCATATATTTT. It translates to CASSYRVSDTIYF.

This clone is a singleton in its sample. V is TRBV10-2 and J is TRBJ2-1; D is undetermined. This CDR3 region has 13 residues. Trimming cost V 5 bases and J 0 bases, with 5 bases left between them. Germline V gene sequence: CDR1 WSHSY, CDR2 SAAADI. CDR3 DNA: TGCGCCAGCAGTCATAGCTCCTACAATGAGCAGTTCTTC. Translated: CASSHSSYNEQFF.

The rearrangement links TRBV25-1 to TRBJ2-5; no reliable D call. The CDR3 spans 15 residues. CDR1 MGHDK and CDR2 SYGVNS come from the germline V gene. Trimming stripped 3 bases from V and 0 bases from J, with 11 bases between. CDR3 sequence: CASSDWARYQETQYF. The CDR3, as DNA: TGTGCCAGCAGTGATTGGGCCCGCTACCAAGAGACCCAGTACTTC. Supplemented by reference TRBV25-1 and TRBJ2-5, the full variable domain reads EADIYQTPRYLVIGTGKKITLECSQTMGHDKMYWYQQDPGMELHLIHYSYGVNSTEKGDLSSESTVSRIRTEHFPLTLESARPSHTSQYLCASSDWARYQETQYFGPGTRLLVL.